One T cell receptor (beta chain) is described in this entry. CDR1 and CDR2 from the germline V gene are KGHSH and LQKENI. This CDR3 comprises 13 residues. Germline trimming cut 1 base from V and 5 bases from J; bases unmatched to any gene: 1. Assay used: immunoSEQ multiplex PCR; TCRdb lists only in-frame clones, some missing. The sample has 70,000 to 85,000 clones, 80% to 90% seen once. The sample belongs to a study of control samples from healthy donors and cancer patients. Sequenced: PBMCs. The V and J genes are TRBV18 and TRBJ1-2; 7 bases line up with TRBD1. The sequence derives from a man aged 55-75 years with head and neck cancer. The DNA of the CDR3 is TGTGCCAGCTCACCACAGGGGGCGTATGGCTACACCTTC. Translation: CASSPQGAYGYTF.